The present T cell receptor beta chain was sequenced within a study of blood T cell repertoires in COVID-19. Study at large: Sample material is recorded as cDNA or gDNA derived from T cells, B-cell-depleted T cells, or PBMCs.

As processed by the authors: From reference gene primer amplification, estimates of nucleated cell counts were derived. Only in-frame clones appear in the TCRdb table, and some are missing; sequencing was by immunoSEQ multiplex PCR. D and trimming were read from the DNA, whereas the V and J calls and clone size are those reported in that table. The table shows about 90,000 clones, with 70% to 90% occurring only once. Germline CDR1 reads LGHDT; CDR2 reads YNNKEL (reference sequence). The CDR3 runs to 12 residues. Trimming left V 4 bases short and J 5 bases short, with 8 bases between. Enrolment of Seattle patients took place during active infection, and they were followed longitudinally.

Sequenced: peripheral blood. The source is a man aged 45 to 65 with COVID-19, enrolled during active disease. V is TRBV3-1 (or the pseudogene TRBV3-2) and J is TRBJ2-5; TRBD2 is a possible D gene (6 bases). CDR3 coding DNA: TGTGCCAGCAGCCCCGGAGGGGAGACCCAGTACTTC. Translation: CASSPGGETQYF.